This TCR beta chain comes out of a study of T cell repertoires in cytomegalovirus infection. Whole-study context: It was the public TCR beta signatures that indicated both CMV infection and matching HLA type. Study outcomes and limitations: CMV carriers with the relevant HLA were identified by cumulative public TCR beta family frequency. What dominated the ex vivo response were HLA-C-restricted CMV-specific TCR beta clonotypes.

This clonotype was seen many times. Antigen specificity is unknown. TCRdb reanalysed the reads using MiXCR and keeps one entry per CDR3 protein. The sample has around 280,000 distinct CDR3 sequences, roughly 13% seen once. The clonotype was recovered from a human donor in good health (CMV status not recorded). Some clones in this sample may be carry-over from other donors' samples. Source material: PBMCs.

The CDR3 nucleotides read TGTGCCAGCAGCTTAGGCGGGATCTCCTACAATGAGCAGTTCTTC. This encodes CASSLGGISYNEQFF. The J gene is TRBJ2-1, the V gene TRBV11-3, with a weak D call TRBD2 (6 bases). The length of the CDR3 is 15 residues. The germline gives CDR1 SGHNT, CDR2 YENEEA. Trimming cost V 1 base and J 0 bases, with 7 bases left between them.